This T cell receptor (beta chain) was profiled in a study of shared clonotypes between healthy human individuals. Study-level findings and limits: In having few donors, the study represented limited genetic and exposure-history diversity. Sharing across four donors was highest in naive CD4 (roughly 5%) and lowest in memory CD8 (approximately 0.4%).

Into CD45RA+ naive and CD45RA-negative memory subsets, the CD4+ cells were split. On this clone: No antigen is known for it.

In the authors' workflow: Filtering differed, since immunoSEQ gave only junction sequences and no quality scores. TCRdb's copy holds only in-frame clones and misses some; the assay was immunoSEQ multiplex PCR. V, J and clone size reflect that table, while D and trimming were determined from the DNA. The table has more than 2,000,000 clones, roughly 93% seen once; the top ten hold 0.35% to 0.45%. The V gene's germline CDR1 is SGHRS and CDR2 YFSETQ. The CDR3 has 15 amino acids. The ends were cut back, 0 bases at V and 1 base at J, with 9 bases in the middle. The sequence was obtained from a man aged 18 to 30 in good health. Some clones in this sample may be carry-over from other donors' samples. Sample: naive CD4+ T cells from PBMCs. The sample's subset: CD45RA+ positively selected. The chain is built from TRBV5-1 and TRBJ2-3; D gene unclear. The CDR3 sequence: CASSLGLQGTDTQYF. CDR3 bases: TGCGCCAGCAGCTTGGGGTTGCAGGGCACAGATACGCAGTATTTT.